The T cell receptor beta chain under discussion was sequenced for a study of blood T cell repertoires in COVID-19. Study-wide context: PBMCs, B-cell-depleted T cells, or T cells were the source of the cDNA or gDNA that made up the material.

Per the authors' pipeline: Scientists estimated how many nucleated cells there were by amplifying reference gene primers. Profiling relied on immunoSEQ multiplex PCR, and the TCRdb table lists in-frame clones only, not all of them. V, J and clone size are taken as reported in that table, and D and trimming were inferred from the DNA itself. The sample consists of nearly 35,000 clones, about 78% of them appearing once. CDR1 is MNHEY and CDR2 is SVGAGI in the germline V gene. The CDR3 loop spans 14 amino acids. Trimming took 6 bases from V and 0 from J, leaving 11 bases between them. The J gene is TRBJ1-2, the V gene TRBV6-5, with D perhaps TRBD1 (6 bases). Input material: peripheral blood. This clonotype was obtained from a woman aged 60-75 years with acute or convalescent COVID-19. As DNA, the CDR3 is TGTGCCAGCAGAAGGGGGTTAGCTAACTATGGCTACACCTTC. It specifies CASRRGLANYGYTF.